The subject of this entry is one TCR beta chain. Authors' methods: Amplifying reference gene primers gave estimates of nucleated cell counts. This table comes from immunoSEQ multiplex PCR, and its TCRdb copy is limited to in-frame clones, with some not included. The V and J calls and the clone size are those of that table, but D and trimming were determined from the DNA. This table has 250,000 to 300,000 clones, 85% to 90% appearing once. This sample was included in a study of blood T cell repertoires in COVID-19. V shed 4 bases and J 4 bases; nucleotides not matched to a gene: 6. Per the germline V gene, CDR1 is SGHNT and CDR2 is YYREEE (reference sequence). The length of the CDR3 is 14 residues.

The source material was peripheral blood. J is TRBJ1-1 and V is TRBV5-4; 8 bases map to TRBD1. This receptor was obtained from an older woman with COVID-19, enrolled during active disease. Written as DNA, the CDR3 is TGTGCCAGCAGCCCAAACAGGGGGAGCACTGAAGCTTTCTTT. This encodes CASSPNRGSTEAFF.